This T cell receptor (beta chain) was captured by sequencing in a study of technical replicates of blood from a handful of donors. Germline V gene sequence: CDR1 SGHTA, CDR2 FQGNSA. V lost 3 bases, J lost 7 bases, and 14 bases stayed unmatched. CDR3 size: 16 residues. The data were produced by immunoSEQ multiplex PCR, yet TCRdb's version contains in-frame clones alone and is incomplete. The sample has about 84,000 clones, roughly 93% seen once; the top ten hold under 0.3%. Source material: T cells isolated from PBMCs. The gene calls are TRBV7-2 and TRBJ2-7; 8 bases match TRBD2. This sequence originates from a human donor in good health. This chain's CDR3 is CASSFTGAGVFREQYF. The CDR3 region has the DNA TGTGCCAGCAGCTTTACGGGAGCGGGAGTATTCAGGGAGCAGTACTTC.